The 22 T cell receptor beta chains given below trace back to one sample, sequenced in a study of blood T cells in healthy people across ages. Alongside a J-beta primer mix, a sample-barcoded 5' primer served in a second PCR lasting about 6 to 12 cycles. In TCRdb, the 5' RACE reads were re-called with MiXCR into one record per CDR3 protein. The data show 1.5 million to 1.8 million distinct CDR3 sequences, with 42% seen just once and 4% held by the top ten. The sequenced material came from blood. These TCRs come from a woman aged 18-29 years in good health.

The genes are TRBV27 and TRBJ2-1; the D is unclear. Trimming took off 1 base at V and 0 bases at J, with 10 bases between the two ends. This CDR3 has 16 residues. Germline CDR1 is MNHEY and CDR2 is SMNVEV (reference sequence). CDR3 in DNA: TGTGCCAGCAGTTTATTAAGAGGAAGCTCCTACAATGAGCAGTTCTTC. Its translation is CASSLLRGSSYNEQFF.

This clonotype has a handful of counts. The chain combines TRBV20-1 with TRBJ2-3, with D hard to call. V was shortened by 4 bases and J by 1 base, with 15 bases between the two germline ends. The length of the CDR3 is 15 residues. Germline loops: CDR1 DFQATT, CDR2 SNEGSKA (reference sequence). The CDR3 DNA reads TGCAGTGCTACCCGGCCGGATAGGGGCACAGATACGCAGTATTTT. Protein sequence: CSATRPDRGTDTQYF.

This clonotype was recorded once. The V and J genes are TRBV4-2 and TRBJ1-6, with no clear D. The CDR3 contains 17 residues. V was trimmed by 0 bases and J by 0 bases, leaving 9 bases between them. CDR1 is LGHNA, CDR2 YNFKEQ, per germline. CDR3 residues: CASSQDTQVSYNSPLHF. DNA of the CDR3: TGTGCCAGCAGCCAAGATACGCAGGTCTCCTATAATTCACCCCTCCACTTT.

The rearrangement links TRBV13 to TRBJ2-7; the D gene is possibly TRBD2 (6 bases). The germline V gene encodes CDR1 PRHDT and CDR2 FYEKMQ (reference sequence). The V and J ends lost 5 bases and 5 bases respectively, with 16 bases between them. The CDR3 is 14 residues long. CDR3 sequence: CASSPGLAQHEQYF. DNA for the CDR3: TGTGCCAGCAGCCCGGGACTTGCGCAACACGAGCAGTACTTC. The full variable domain, with the rest looked up from reference TRBV13 and TRBJ2-7, is AAGVIQSPRHLIKEKRETATLKCYPIPRHDTVYWYQQGPGQDPQFLISFYEKMQSDKGSIPDRFSAQQFSDYHSELNMSSLELGDSALYFCASSPGLAQHEQYFGPGTRLTVT.

The V call is TRBV7-9, the J call TRBJ2-5; 13 nucleotides align to TRBD2. Gene TRBJ2-7 matches the end of the DNA better, so the J call may be wrong. Germline V gives CDR1 SEHNR, CDR2 FQNEAQ (reference sequence). This CDR3 comprises 16 residues. The DNA of the CDR3 is TGTGCCAGCAGCTCCTCGAGGACTAGCGGGAGCGACGAGCAGTACTTC. Translating gives CASSSSRTSGSDEQYF.

This clonotype showed up just a few times. The V gene is TRBV12-3 or TRBV12-4, the J gene TRBJ1-1, with 7 bases aligning to TRBD1. V lost 3 bases to trimming and J lost 6 bases; unmatched junction nucleotides: 4. The CDR3 spans 13 residues. The CDR3 nucleotides read TGTGCCAGCAGTTTCCTCGGGACAGCTGAAGCTTTCTTT. As protein: CASSFLGTAEAFF.

This clonotype was seen ten or more times. The chain uses TRBV27 and TRBJ1-6, with D hard to call. The CDR3 length is 12 residues. V lost 6 bases to trimming and J lost 7 bases, with 7 bases between them. Germline loops: CDR1 MNHEY, CDR2 SMNVEV (reference sequence). DNA for the CDR3: TGTGCCAGCAGCTTGATCAATTCACCCCTCCACTTT. It translates to CASSLINSPLHF.

The chain links TRBV7-9 to TRBJ1-6; 8 bases fit TRBD1. With 4 bases clipped from V and 10 bases from J, the junction kept 9 bases outside the gene matches. CDR3 size: 15 residues. Germline lookup yields CDR1 SEHNR and CDR2 FQNEAQ (reference sequence). CDR3 sequence (DNA): TGTGCCAGCAGCTCCAGCAGGGGGCGCGAGTCACCCCTCCACTTT. Translating it yields CASSSSRGRESPLHF.

This clonotype was detected a few times. The rearrangement links TRBV7-4 to TRBJ2-5; the match to TRBD1 covers 7 bases. The CDR3 sequence is 10 residues long. V lost 1 base, J lost 13 bases, and 0 bases stayed unmatched. Germline assignment: CDR1 SGHVT and CDR2 SQSDAQ. The CDR3, as DNA: TGTGCCAGCAGCTTAGACAGGGGGTACTTC. Protein product: CASSLDRGYF.

The chain couples TRBV6-5 to TRBJ2-3; TRBD2 is a possible D gene (5 bases). The germline V and J ends were trimmed by 8 bases and 2 bases, with 17 bases remaining between them. CDR3 length: 15 residues. Looked up from germline, CDR1 is MNHEY and CDR2 is SVGAGI. The CDR3 nucleotides read TGTGCCAGCCGAACGACCATAGCGAACACAGATACGCAGTATTTT. Amino acid sequence: CASRTTIANTDTQYF.

For this clonotype: A much larger clonotype is one base distant, so this may be a read error. The chain links TRBV20-1 to TRBJ2-4; 11 bases are shared with TRBD2. V was pared by 4 bases and J by 13 bases, with 18 bases of the junction left unmatched. The germline V gene encodes CDR1 DFQATT and CDR2 SNEGSKA (reference sequence). This CDR3 comprises 16 residues. The CDR3 protein is CSATPLLAGAMYEQYF. Here the CDR3 DNA reads TGCAGTGCTACTCCCCTACTAGCGGGGGCGATGTATGAGCAGTACTTC.

This chain uses TRBV9 with TRBJ2-1, with 12 nucleotides matching TRBD2. The J call may be in error: the DNA end matches TRBJ2-7 better. The CDR3 loop spans 17 amino acids. Germline lookup yields CDR1 SGDLS and CDR2 YYNGEE. The DNA for the CDR3 is TGTGCCAGCAGCGTAGGGGCTAGCGGGAGGGTATACAATGAGCAGTACTTC. As protein: CASSVGASGRVYNEQYF.

The chain has TRBV27 and TRBJ2-7, with 12 bases matching TRBD2. The CDR3 loop spans 16 amino acids. Per germline, CDR1 MNHEY and CDR2 SMNVEV (reference sequence). The junction had 12 bases not matched to a gene; V was cut back by 8 bases and J by 4 bases. This CDR3 is CASRTDGLAGIYEQYF. The CDR3 coding sequence is TGTGCCAGCCGTACAGACGGACTAGCGGGAATTTACGAGCAGTACTTC.

The rearrangement links TRBV7-2 to TRBJ2-7; a weak D match, TRBD2 (6 bases). There are 13 residues in the CDR3. Per the germline V gene, CDR1 is SGHTA and CDR2 is FQGNSA. Trimming took off 10 bases at V and 4 bases at J, with 17 bases between the two ends. The CDR3 coding sequence is TGTGCCATTTTAGCGGCAGAGGCTTACGAGCAGTACTTC. It encodes CAILAAEAYEQYF.

The chain combines TRBV6-5 with TRBJ1-6; tentatively, D is TRBD1 (5 bases). The V end lost 6 bases, the J end lost 7 bases, and 19 bases lay between the germline ends. This CDR3 is built from 16 residues. The V gene's germline CDR1 is MNHEY and CDR2 SVGAGI. The CDR3 DNA sequence: TGTGCCAGCAGCGCCCCCAGGGACCGACAAAATTCACCCCTCCACTTT. Translation gives CASSAPRDRQNSPLHF.

The chain couples TRBV20-1 to TRBJ2-7; D is unresolved. CDR1 is DFQATT and CDR2 is SNEGSKA in the germline V gene (reference sequence). The CDR3 is made up of 14 amino acids. V shed 1 base and J shed 2 bases, with 12 bases lying between them. CDR3 bases: TGCAGTGCTAGAGCTAGTCATCCTCCCTACGAGCAGTACTTC. Protein sequence: CSARASHPPYEQYF.

The chain has TRBV5-6 and TRBJ2-3; maybe TRBD2 (6 bases). V gave up 4 bases and J gave up 3 bases, with 15 bases separating them. From germline, CDR1 is SGHDT and CDR2 YYEEEE. The CDR3 sequence is 15 residues long. The CDR3 loop reads CASSASPLATDTQYF. CDR3 in DNA: TGTGCCAGCAGCGCATCACCCCTAGCGACAGATACGCAGTATTTT.

There are a few counts of this clonotype. The chain couples TRBV29-1 to TRBJ2-3, with 7 bases identical to TRBD2. The germline gives CDR1 SQVTM, CDR2 ANQGSEA. CDR3 length: 12 residues. In DNA form, the CDR3 reads TGCGTGGCTAGCGGCCGCACAGATACGCAGTATTTT. It specifies CVASGRTDTQYF.

This chain uses TRBV20-1 with TRBJ1-1; D remains unclear. This CDR3 has 14 amino acids. Trimming left V 1 base short and J 0 bases short, with 9 bases between. Looked up from germline, CDR1 is DFQATT and CDR2 is SNEGSKA (reference sequence). The CDR3 reads CSARVGRVNTEAFF. For the CDR3, the DNA is TGCAGTGCTAGAGTGGGGAGGGTGAACACTGAAGCTTTCTTT.

A remark on this clonotype: It may be a read error: a sequence one base away is much more abundant. The V and J genes are TRBV12-3 or TRBV12-4 and TRBJ2-1, with TRBD1 matching over 9 bases. Trimming at V came to 5 bases and at J to 7 bases, leaving 9 bases not matched to a gene. This CDR3 comprises 15 residues. The CDR3 protein is CASSTFGTGRNEQFF. CDR3 bases: TGTGCCAGCAGTACTTTCGGGACAGGGAGAAATGAGCAGTTCTTC.

This clonotype was observed a few times. The chain has TRBV29-1 and TRBJ2-1; no clear D gene. The DNA end is a closer match to TRBJ2-7, so the J assignment may be wrong. This CDR3 contains 15 residues. CDR1 is SQVTM and CDR2 is ANQGSEA in the germline V gene. CDR3 region: CSVVAGRPPFNEQYF. In DNA form, the CDR3 reads TGCAGCGTTGTCGCCGGACGTCCCCCTTTCAATGAGCAGTACTTC.

Of note for this clonotype: This could be a read error, since a much larger clone is one nucleotide away. V is TRBV10-3 and J is TRBJ2-1; 10 nucleotides line up with TRBD1. The germline V gene encodes CDR1 ENHRY and CDR2 SYGVKD. CDR3 size: 14 residues. The junction had 8 bases not matched to a gene; V was cut back by 5 bases and J by 10 bases. The CDR3 nucleotides read TGTGCCATCAGTAGGGACAGGGGCCAGGGAGAGCAGTTCTTC. Translation gives CAISRDRGQGEQFF.